Listed below are T cell receptor beta chains from one sample, sequenced in a study of cytomegalovirus exposure and HLA in healthy donors. Using immunoSEQ multiplex PCR, the repertoire was profiled, and TCRdb retains in-frame clones only, with some absent. The sample lists around 150,000 clones, 60% to 70% occurring once. The sequenced material came from PBMCs. The receptor source for this set is an older woman in good health and CMV-seropositive. CDR3s include the opening cysteine and the closing phenylalanine or tryptophan. A D gene is named only where the DNA matches it firmly. Part of the rows lack a size; the others show once, few, many or a class for expanded clones.

CDR3 protein: CASTKLFYGYTF
CDR3 DNA: TGTGCCAGCACCAAACTTTTTTATGGCTACACCTTC
D gene: .
CDR3 length: 12
J gene: TRBJ1-2
V gene: TRBV21-1
clone size: .

CDR3 protein: CASSQVAGGSGNTIYF
CDR3 DNA: TGCGCCAGCAGCCAAGTGGCGGGGGGTTCTGGAAACACCATATATTTT
D gene: .
CDR3 length: 16
J gene: TRBJ1-3
V gene: TRBV4-1
clone size: .

CDR3 protein: CSVEEVTDTVTTGGFMNTEAFF
CDR3 DNA: TGCAGCGTTGAAGAGGTTACAGACACTGTCACGACAGGGGGCTTTATGAACACTGAAGCTTTCTTT
D gene: TRBD1
CDR3 length: 22
J gene: TRBJ1-1
V gene: TRBV29-1
clone size: .

CDR3 protein: CASSLEVPGTSGRGETQYF
CDR3 DNA: TGTGCCAGCAGCTTAGAGGTCCCGGGGACTAGCGGGAGAGGAGAGACCCAGTACTTC
D gene: TRBD2
CDR3 length: 19
J gene: TRBJ2-5
V gene: TRBV7-2
clone size: once

CDR3 protein: CASSPAGNTEAFF
CDR3 DNA: TGCGCCAGCAGCCCGGCGGGGAACACTGAAGCTTTCTTT
D gene: .
CDR3 length: 13
J gene: TRBJ1-1
V gene: TRBV5-1
clone size: once

CDR3 protein: CASSATGQALFTDTQYF
CDR3 DNA: TGTGCCAGCAGTGCCACGGGACAGGCCTTATTCACAGATACGCAGTATTTT
D gene: TRBD1
CDR3 length: 17
J gene: TRBJ2-3
V gene: TRBV28
clone size: .

CDR3 protein: CASSPYTNPGLAANEQFF
CDR3 DNA: TGTGCCAGCTCACCATACACCAACCCGGGACTAGCGGCCAATGAGCAGTTCTTC
D gene: TRBD2
CDR3 length: 18
J gene: TRBJ2-1
V gene: TRBV18
clone size: .

CDR3 protein: CASSPEANQPQHF
CDR3 DNA: TGTGCCAGCAGCCCCGAGGCCAATCAGCCCCAGCATTTT
D gene: .
CDR3 length: 13
J gene: TRBJ1-5
V gene: TRBV7-9
clone size: .

CDR3 protein: CASSPDRRAGYTF
CDR3 DNA: TGTGCCAGCAGCCCGGACAGGCGAGCTGGCTACACCTTC
D gene: TRBD1
CDR3 length: 13
J gene: TRBJ1-2
V gene: TRBV11-2
clone size: .

CDR3 protein: CASLRESNTGELFF
CDR3 DNA: TGCGCCAGTCTTAGGGAGTCGAACACCGGGGAGCTGTTTTTT
D gene: .
CDR3 length: 14
J gene: TRBJ2-2
V gene: TRBV5-1
clone size: .

CDR3 protein: CASSYQEGINEKLFF
CDR3 DNA: TGTGCCAGCAGTTACCAGGAGGGAATCAATGAAAAACTGTTTTTT
D gene: .
CDR3 length: 15
J gene: TRBJ1-4
V gene: TRBV6-5
clone size: few

CDR3 protein: CAISEDQGSEKLFF
CDR3 DNA: TGTGCCATCAGTGAGGATCAGGGGAGTGAAAAACTGTTTTTT
D gene: .
CDR3 length: 14
J gene: TRBJ1-4
V gene: TRBV10-3
clone size: .

CDR3 protein: CASSLVLQGRSYGYTF
CDR3 DNA: TGTGCCAGCAGCTTAGTCCTACAGGGGAGGAGCTATGGCTACACCTTC
D gene: TRBD1
CDR3 length: 16
J gene: TRBJ1-2
V gene: TRBV7-8
clone size: .

CDR3 protein: CASSPSWTGTYGYTF
CDR3 DNA: TGCGCCAGCAGCCCCTCGTGGACAGGAACCTATGGCTACACCTTC
D gene: TRBD1
CDR3 length: 15
J gene: TRBJ1-2
V gene: TRBV4-1
clone size: .

CDR3 protein: CASSKIPGQGREKLFF
CDR3 DNA: TGTGCCAGCAGTAAAATACCGGGACAGGGGCGGGAAAAACTGTTTTTT
D gene: TRBD1
CDR3 length: 16
J gene: TRBJ1-4
V gene: TRBV6-6
clone size: .

CDR3 protein: CAWSFYPREQYF
CDR3 DNA: TGTGCCTGGAGTTTCTACCCACGCGAGCAGTACTTC
D gene: .
CDR3 length: 12
J gene: TRBJ2-7
V gene: TRBV30
clone size: .

CDR3 protein: CASSPTSAYEQYF
CDR3 DNA: TGCGCCAGCAGTCCGACTAGCGCTTACGAGCAGTACTTC
D gene: TRBD2
CDR3 length: 13
J gene: TRBJ2-7
V gene: TRBV4-1
clone size: .

CDR3 protein: CASSPPGLSEQYF
CDR3 DNA: TGTGCCAGCAGCCCACCGGGATTAAGCGAGCAGTACTTC
D gene: .
CDR3 length: 13
J gene: TRBJ2-7
V gene: TRBV7-9
clone size: .

CDR3 protein: CASSLFQDTSGNTIYF
CDR3 DNA: TGTGCCAGCAGTTTATTTCAAGACACCTCTGGAAACACCATATATTTT
D gene: .
CDR3 length: 16
J gene: TRBJ1-3
V gene: TRBV28
clone size: few

CDR3 protein: CASSLPGMDTEAFF
CDR3 DNA: TGTGCCAGCAGTTTACCGGGTATGGACACTGAAGCTTTCTTT
D gene: .
CDR3 length: 14
J gene: TRBJ1-1
V gene: TRBV28
clone size: .

CDR3 protein: CASSLGQGPDGYTF
CDR3 DNA: TGTGCCAGCAGTTTAGGACAGGGTCCGGATGGCTACACCTTC
D gene: TRBD1
CDR3 length: 14
J gene: TRBJ1-2
V gene: TRBV28
clone size: .

CDR3 protein: CASSSSGLAGNEQFF
CDR3 DNA: TGTGCCAGCAGCTCCTCCGGACTAGCGGGGAATGAGCAGTTCTTC
D gene: TRBD2
CDR3 length: 15
J gene: TRBJ2-1
V gene: TRBV7-3
clone size: few

CDR3 protein: CASSKDQGGTEAFF
CDR3 DNA: TGTGCCAGCAGCAAGGACCAGGGGGGCACTGAAGCTTTCTTT
D gene: TRBD1
CDR3 length: 14
J gene: TRBJ1-1
V gene: TRBV6-5
clone size: .

CDR3 protein: CASSQVPSTGANVLTF
CDR3 DNA: TGCGCCAGCAGCCAAGTCCCTAGCACTGGGGCCAACGTCCTGACTTTC
D gene: .
CDR3 length: 16
J gene: TRBJ2-6
V gene: TRBV4-3
clone size: .

CDR3 protein: CASSVAGTSTDTQYF
CDR3 DNA: TGTGCCAGCAGCGTAGCAGGCACTAGCACAGATACGCAGTATTTT
D gene: .
CDR3 length: 15
J gene: TRBJ2-3
V gene: TRBV9
clone size: .

CDR3 protein: CASSHGTSGYNEQFF
CDR3 DNA: TGTGCCAGCAGCCACGGGACTAGCGGTTACAATGAGCAGTTCTTC
D gene: TRBD2
CDR3 length: 15
J gene: TRBJ2-1
V gene: TRBV25-1
clone size: .

CDR3 protein: CASSPTDRAYEQYF
CDR3 DNA: TGCGCCAGCAGCCCGACGGACAGGGCCTACGAGCAGTACTTC
D gene: TRBD1
CDR3 length: 14
J gene: TRBJ2-7
V gene: TRBV5-1
clone size: few

CDR3 protein: CASSFNFQPGYEQYF
CDR3 DNA: TGTGCCAGCAGTTTTAATTTCCAGCCAGGCTACGAGCAGTACTTC
D gene: .
CDR3 length: 15
J gene: TRBJ2-7
V gene: TRBV27
clone size: few